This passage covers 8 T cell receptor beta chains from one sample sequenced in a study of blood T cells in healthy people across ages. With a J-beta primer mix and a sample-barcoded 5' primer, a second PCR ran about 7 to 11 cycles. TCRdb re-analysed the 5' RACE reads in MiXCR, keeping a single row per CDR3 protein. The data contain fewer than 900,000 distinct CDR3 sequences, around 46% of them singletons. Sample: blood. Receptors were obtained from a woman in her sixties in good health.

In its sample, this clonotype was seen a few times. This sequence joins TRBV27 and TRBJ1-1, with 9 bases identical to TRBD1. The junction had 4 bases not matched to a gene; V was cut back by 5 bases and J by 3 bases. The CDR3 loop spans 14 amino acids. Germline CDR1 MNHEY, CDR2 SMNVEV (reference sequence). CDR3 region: CASSTGGFDTEAFF. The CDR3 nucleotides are TGTGCCAGCAGTACAGGGGGCTTCGACACTGAAGCTTTCTTT.

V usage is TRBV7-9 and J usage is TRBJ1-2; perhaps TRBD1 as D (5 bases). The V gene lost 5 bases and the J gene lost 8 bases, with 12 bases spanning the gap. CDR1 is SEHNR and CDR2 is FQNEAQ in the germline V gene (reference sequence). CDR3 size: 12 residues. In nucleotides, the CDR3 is TGTGCCAGCAGCCCCGAGCGGGGGGGCTACACCTTC. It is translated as CASSPERGGYTF.

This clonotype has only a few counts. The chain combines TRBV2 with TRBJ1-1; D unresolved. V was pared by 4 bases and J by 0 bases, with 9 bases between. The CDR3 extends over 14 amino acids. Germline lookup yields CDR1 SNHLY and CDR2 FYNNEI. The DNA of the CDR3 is TGTGCCAGCAGTGCGGGGAGCATGAACACTGAAGCTTTCTTT. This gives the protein CASSAGSMNTEAFF.

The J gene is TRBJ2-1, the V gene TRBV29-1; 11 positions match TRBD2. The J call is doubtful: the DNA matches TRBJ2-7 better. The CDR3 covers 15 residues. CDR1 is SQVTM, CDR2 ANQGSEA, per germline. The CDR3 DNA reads TGCAGCGTTGTCACTAGCGGGAGCTCCTACAATGAGCAGTACTTC. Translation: CSVVTSGSSYNEQYF.

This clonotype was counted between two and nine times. CDR3 bases: TGCAGCGCAAGGGGACAGGATGGTGACTACGAGCAGTACTTC. This encodes CSARGQDGDYEQYF. The rearrangement links TRBV29-1 to TRBJ2-7; the match to TRBD1 covers 8 bases. The CDR3 length is 14 residues. With 7 bases clipped from V and 3 bases from J, the junction kept 11 bases outside the gene matches. Germline CDR1 is SQVTM and CDR2 is ANQGSEA.

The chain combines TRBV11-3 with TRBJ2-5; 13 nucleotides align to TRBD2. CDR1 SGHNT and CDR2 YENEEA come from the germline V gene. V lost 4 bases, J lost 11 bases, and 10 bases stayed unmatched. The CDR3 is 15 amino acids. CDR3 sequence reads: CASSSRTSGRDEQYF. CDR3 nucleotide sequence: TGTGCCAGCAGCTCCCGGACTAGCGGGAGAGATGAGCAGTACTTC.

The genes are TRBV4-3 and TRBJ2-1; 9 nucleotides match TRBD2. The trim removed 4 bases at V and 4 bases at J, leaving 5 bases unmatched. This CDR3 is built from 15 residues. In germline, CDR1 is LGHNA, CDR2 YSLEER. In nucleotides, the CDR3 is TGCGCCAGCAGCCCCGGACTAGCGCGGTACAATGAGCAGTTCTTC. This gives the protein CASSPGLARYNEQFF.

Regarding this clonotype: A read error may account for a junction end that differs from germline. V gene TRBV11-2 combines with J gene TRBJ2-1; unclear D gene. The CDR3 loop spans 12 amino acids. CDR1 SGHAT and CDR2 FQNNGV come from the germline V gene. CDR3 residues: CASILATARQFF. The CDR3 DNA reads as TGTGCCAGCATCTTAGCTACAGCGCGGCAGTTCTTC.